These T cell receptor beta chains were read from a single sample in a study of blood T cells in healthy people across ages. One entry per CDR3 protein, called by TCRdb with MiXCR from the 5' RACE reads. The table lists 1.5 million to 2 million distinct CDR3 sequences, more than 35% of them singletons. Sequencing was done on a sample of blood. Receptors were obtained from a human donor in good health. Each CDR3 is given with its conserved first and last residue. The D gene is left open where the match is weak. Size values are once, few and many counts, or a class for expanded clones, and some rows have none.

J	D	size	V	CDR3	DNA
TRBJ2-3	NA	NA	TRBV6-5	CASSYSEGWADTQYF	TGTGCCAGCAGTTACTCGGAGGGGTGGGCAGATACGCAGTATTTT
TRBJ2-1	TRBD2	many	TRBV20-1	CSAPLRMLAGGLRNEQFF	TGCAGTGCTCCACTCCGGATGCTAGCGGGGGGGCTACGGAATGAGCAGTTCTTC
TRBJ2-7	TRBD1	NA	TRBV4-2	CASSQETGGLYEQYF	TGTGCCAGCAGCCAAGAGACAGGGGGCCTCTACGAGCAGTACTTC
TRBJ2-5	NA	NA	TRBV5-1	CASQAVGGTQETQYF	TGCGCCAGCCAGGCCGTCGGCGGGACCCAAGAGACCCAGTACTTC
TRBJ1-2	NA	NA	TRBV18	CASSPDVGMGGYTF	TGTGCCAGCTCTCCCGACGTAGGGATGGGCGGCTACACCTTC
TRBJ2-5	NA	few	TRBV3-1	CASSHMAETQYF	TGTGCCAGCAGCCACATGGCAGAGACCCAGTACTTC
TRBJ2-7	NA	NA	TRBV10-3	CATIPTRGNPYEQYF	TGTGCCACCATTCCCACAAGGGGGAACCCCTACGAGCAGTACTTC
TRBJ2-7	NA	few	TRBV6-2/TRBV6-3	CATEGLRTEIYEQYF	TGTGCCACCGAGGGTCTGAGAACGGAGATCTACGAGCAGTACTTC
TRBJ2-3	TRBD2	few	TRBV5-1	CASSLEAGGPVVTQYF	TGCGCCAGCAGCTTGGAGGCGGGGGGGCCGGTCGTTACGCAGTATTTT
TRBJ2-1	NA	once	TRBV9	CASSADPGGNEQFF	TGTGCCAGCAGCGCGGACCCTGGGGGAAATGAGCAGTTCTTC
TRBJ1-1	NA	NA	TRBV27	CASSLGGVGSEAFF	TGTGCCAGCAGTTTAGGGGGGGTAGGGTCTGAAGCTTTCTTT
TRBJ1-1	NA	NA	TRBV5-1	CASSPRGATTEAFF	TGCGCCAGCAGCCCCCGCGGGGCTACTACTGAAGCTTTCTTT
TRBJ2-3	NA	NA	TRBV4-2	CASSQELASSTDTQYF	TGTGCCAGCAGCCAAGAGTTGGCATCTAGCACAGATACGCAGTATTTT
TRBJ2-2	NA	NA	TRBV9	CASSVDPRTANTGELFF	TGTGCCAGCAGCGTAGATCCGAGGACGGCGAACACCGGGGAGCTGTTTTTT
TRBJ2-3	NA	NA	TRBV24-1	CATSDFRQVGDTQYF	TGTGCCACCAGTGATTTTCGGCAGGTTGGGGATACGCAGTATTTT
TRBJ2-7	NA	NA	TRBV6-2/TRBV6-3	CASRPPQSSYEQYF	TGTGCCAGCAGGCCTCCTCAGAGCTCCTACGAGCAGTACTTC
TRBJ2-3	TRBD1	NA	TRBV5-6	CASSDTGEGTDTQYF	TGTGCCAGCAGCGACACAGGGGAAGGCACAGATACGCAGTATTTT
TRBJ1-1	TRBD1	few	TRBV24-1	CATRGQGTEAFF	TGTGCCACCAGAGGACAGGGCACTGAAGCTTTCTTT
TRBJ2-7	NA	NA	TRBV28	CASSLSSTWSSYEQYF	TGTGCCAGCAGTTTATCTTCGACATGGAGCTCCTACGAGCAGTACTTC
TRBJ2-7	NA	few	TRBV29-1	CSVLSGSYEQYF	TGCAGCGTTTTGAGCGGCTCCTACGAGCAGTACTTC
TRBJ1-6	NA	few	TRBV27	CASTKGSYNSPLHF	TGTGCCAGCACCAAGGGCTCCTATAATTCACCCCTCCACTTT
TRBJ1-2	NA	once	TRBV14	CASSHFLSRGYTF	TGTGCCAGCAGCCACTTTCTATCTAGGGGCTACACCTTC
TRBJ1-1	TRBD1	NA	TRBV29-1	CSVEKGGTASFEAFF	TGCAGCGTTGAAAAGGGCGGGACAGCGTCCTTTGAAGCTTTCTTT
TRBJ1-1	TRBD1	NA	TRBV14	CASAGWDRGLTEAFF	TGTGCCAGCGCCGGTTGGGACAGGGGACTCACTGAAGCTTTCTTT
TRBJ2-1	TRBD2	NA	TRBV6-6	CVSNLAGPNNEQFF	TGTGTCAGCAATCTAGCGGGGCCTAATAATGAGCAGTTCTTC
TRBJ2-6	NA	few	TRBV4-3	CASSQWRSGANVLTF	TGCGCCAGCAGCCAATGGCGGTCTGGGGCCAACGTCCTGACTTTC
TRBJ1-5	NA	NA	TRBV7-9	CASSTYGDQPQHF	TGTGCCAGCAGCACCTACGGGGATCAGCCCCAGCATTTT
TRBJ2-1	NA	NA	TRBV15	CATSRVGPRYNEQFF	TGTGCCACCAGCAGAGTGGGGCCGAGGTACAATGAGCAGTTCTTC
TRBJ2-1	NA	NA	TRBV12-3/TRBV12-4	CASSLQSGPNSYNEQFF	TGTGCCAGCAGTTTACAGAGCGGACCAAACTCCTACAATGAGCAGTTCTTC
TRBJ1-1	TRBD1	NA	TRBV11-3	CASSFRGKGAFNTEAFF	TGTGCCAGCAGCTTCAGAGGGAAGGGGGCCTTCAACACTGAAGCTTTCTTT
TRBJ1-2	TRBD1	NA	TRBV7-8	CASSLVAGQGLSGGYTF	TGTGCCAGCAGCTTAGTCGCCGGACAGGGGCTGTCTGGGGGCTACACCTTC
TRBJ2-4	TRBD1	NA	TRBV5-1	CASSLLGGASRAEQYF	TGCGCCAGCAGCTTGTTAGGGGGCGCTTCCCGAGCAGAGCAGTACTTC
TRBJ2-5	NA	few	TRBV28	CASRRQIQETQYF	TGTGCCAGCAGACGACAGATTCAAGAGACCCAGTACTTC
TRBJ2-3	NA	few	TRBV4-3	CASSQGMTSTDTQYF	TGCGCCAGCAGCCAAGGCATGACTAGCACAGATACGCAGTATTTT
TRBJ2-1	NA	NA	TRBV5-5	CASSLFLGGEQFF	TGTGCCAGCAGCTTGTTCCTTGGGGGTGAGCAGTTCTTC
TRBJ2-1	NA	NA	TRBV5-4	CASSLDWASSYNEQFF	TGTGCCAGCAGCTTGGACTGGGCAAGCTCCTACAATGAGCAGTTCTTC
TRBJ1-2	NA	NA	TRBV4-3	CASSQDWPAGYGYTF	TGCGCCAGCAGCCAAGACTGGCCGGCGGGCTATGGCTACACCTTC
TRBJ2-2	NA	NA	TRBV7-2	CASSLGGLNTGELFF	TGTGCCAGCAGCTTAGGTGGACTCAACACCGGGGAGCTGTTTTTT
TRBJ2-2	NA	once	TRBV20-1	CSAEGSPIGGTGELFF	TGCAGTGCCGAGGGGTCACCGATCGGAGGCACCGGGGAGCTGTTTTTT
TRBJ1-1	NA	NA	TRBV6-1	CASSEYIGENTEAFF	TGTGCCAGCAGTGAGTACATCGGAGAGAACACTGAAGCTTTCTTT
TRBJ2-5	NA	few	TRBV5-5	CASSFRVPSTLETQYF	TGTGCCAGCAGCTTTCGAGTCCCCTCGACTCTGGAGACCCAGTACTTC
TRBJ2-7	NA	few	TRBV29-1	CSVSGQPGGQYF	TGCAGCGTTTCCGGACAGCCCGGGGGTCAGTACTTC